One sample yielded the 30 T cell receptor beta chains listed below, sequenced in a study of blood T cell repertoires in COVID-19. The method was immunoSEQ multiplex PCR; TCRdb's version includes in-frame clones alone and lacks a portion of them. This table has 90,000 to 120,000 clones, 88% appearing once. What was sequenced was peripheral blood. These receptors came from a human donor in a cohort sampled during active COVID-19.

CDR3 bases: TGTGCCAGCAGCGGCCCGACTAGCGGGGGCGCCACAGATACGCAGTATTTT. Residues: CASSGPTSGGATDTQYF. V gene TRBV9 combines with J gene TRBJ2-3; 12 positions agree with TRBD2. V shed 3 bases, J shed 2 bases, and the junction held 7 bases outside the gene matches. The CDR3 sequence is 17 residues long. CDR1 SGDLS and CDR2 YYNGEE come from the germline V gene.

J is TRBJ2-7 and V is TRBV9, with no clear D. The germline gives CDR1 SGDLS, CDR2 YYNGEE. The ends were cut back, 3 bases at V and 2 bases at J, with 9 bases in the middle. This CDR3 region has 13 residues. The CDR3 spells CASSATPTYEQYF. In DNA form, the CDR3 reads TGTGCCAGCAGCGCCACCCCTACCTACGAGCAGTACTTC.

The chain carries TRBV2 and TRBJ1-3; D is unresolved. Per the germline V gene, CDR1 is SNHLY and CDR2 is FYNNEI. V dropped 6 bases and J dropped 4 bases, with 16 bases sitting between them. The CDR3 length is 15 residues. The CDR3 DNA follows: TGTGCCAGCAGACCCGTGGGAGCAGGCGGAAACACCATATATTTT. Translated: CASRPVGAGGNTIYF.

This chain joins TRBV3-1 (or the pseudogene TRBV3-2) and TRBJ2-3; maybe TRBD2 (6 bases). The germline V and J ends were trimmed by 4 bases and 2 bases, with 16 bases remaining between them. Germline V gene sequence: CDR1 LGHDT, CDR2 YNNKEL (reference sequence). CDR3 size: 16 residues. The CDR3 reads CASSRTGSFSTDTQYF. CDR3 coding DNA: TGTGCCAGCAGCCGCACCGGGAGTTTTTCCACAGATACGCAGTATTTT.

The V and J genes are TRBV19 and TRBJ2-3; no definite D call. Between the trimmed V and J ends, which lost 1 base and 4 bases, there was a span of 6 bases. Germline CDR1 and CDR2: LNHDA and SQIVND (reference sequence). The CDR3 runs to 13 residues. The CDR3 DNA reads TGTGCCAGTAGTATAGGAGATGCAGATACGCAGTATTTT. Its translation is CASSIGDADTQYF. Combining the CDR3 with reference TRBV19 and TRBJ2-3 gives the whole variable domain DGGITQSPKYLFRKEGQNVTLSCEQNLNHDAMYWYRQDPGQGLRLIYYSQIVNDFQKGDIAEGYSVSREKKESFPLTVTSAQKNPTAFYLCASSIGDADTQYFGPGTRLTVL.

This chain joins TRBV20-1 and TRBJ1-5; D uncertain. V dropped 3 bases and J dropped 2 bases, with 11 bases sitting between them. Germline V CDR1 and CDR2: DFQATT, SNEGSKA (reference sequence). The CDR3 totals 14 residues. CDR3: CSASVLGRNQPQHF. The CDR3 DNA reads TGCAGTGCTAGTGTGCTCGGTCGCAATCAGCCCCAGCATTTT.

The gene calls are TRBV29-1 and TRBJ1-2; no firm D call. Trimming took off 3 bases at V and 12 bases at J, with 8 bases between the two ends. Germline-derived CDR1 and CDR2 are SQVTM and ANQGSEA. CDR3 length: 9 amino acids. DNA of the CDR3: TGCAGCGTTGATCCCGGGAACACCTTC. It yields the protein CSVDPGNTF.

The genes are TRBV12-3 or TRBV12-4 and TRBJ1-1; 7 bases are shared with TRBD1. CDR3 size: 13 residues. The J segment lost 0 bases and the V segment lost 9 bases, leaving 4 bases of the junction unmatched. The chain's CDR3 is CASQGEVNTEAFF. The CDR3 region has the DNA TGTGCCAGTCAGGGGGAGGTGAACACTGAAGCTTTCTTT.

The gene calls are TRBV6-5 and TRBJ2-2; TRBD2 might be the D (5 bases). V was cut by 8 bases and J by 7 bases, with 8 bases left in between. Germline CDR1 is MNHEY and CDR2 is SVGAGI. There are 11 residues in the CDR3. CDR3 coding DNA: TGTGCCAGCCAGCGGATCGGGGAGCTGTTTTTT. The encoded protein is CASQRIGELFF.

This chain uses TRBV6-4 with TRBJ1-2; tentative D call: TRBD1 (5 bases). CDR3 length: 14 residues. The ends were cut back, 0 bases at V and 0 bases at J, with 5 bases in the middle. The germline V gene encodes CDR1 MRHNA and CDR2 SNTAGT. CDR3 loop: CASSDSTANYGYTF. The CDR3 nucleotides read TGTGCCAGCAGTGACTCGACAGCTAACTATGGCTACACCTTC.

The gene calls are TRBV3-1 (or the pseudogene TRBV3-2) and TRBJ2-4; 12 bases agree with TRBD2. The CDR3 spans 16 residues. Germline V CDR1 and CDR2: LGHDT, YNNKEL (reference sequence). The V segment lost 4 bases and the J segment 8 bases; nucleotides outside the gene matches: 9. The CDR3: CASSPRLAGAGDIQYF. CDR3 nucleotides: TGTGCCAGCAGCCCCCGACTAGCGGGGGCGGGGGACATTCAGTACTTC.

This chain connects TRBV4-1 to TRBJ2-5; TRBD2 matches 13 bases. Trimming took 4 bases from V and 6 from J; bases not matched to a gene: 8. This CDR3 region has 16 residues. CDR1 is MGHRA, CDR2 YSYEKL, per germline. The CDR3 region has the DNA TGCGCCAGCAGCCTTCCCGGGACTAGCGGGACGAAGACCCAGTACTTC. This gives the protein CASSLPGTSGTKTQYF.

The chain uses TRBV7-9 and TRBJ2-7; the D gene is possibly TRBD2 (5 bases). The CDR3 runs to 16 residues. The V end was cut by 6 bases, the J end by 6 bases, with 24 bases between. Germline lookup yields CDR1 SEHNR and CDR2 FQNEAQ (reference sequence). The chain's CDR3 is CASRATGVNPPGEQYF. CDR3 nucleotide sequence: TGTGCCAGCAGGGCGACCGGGGTTAACCCCCCCGGCGAGCAGTACTTC.

V gene TRBV28 combines with J gene TRBJ1-5; 7 bases line up with TRBD1. Germline trimming cut 2 bases from V and 7 bases from J; bases unmatched to any gene: 8. The CDR3 covers 15 residues. Per germline, CDR1 MDHEN and CDR2 SYDVKM. The CDR3 protein is CASSLPRQGGQPQHF. Written as DNA, the CDR3 is TGTGCCAGCAGTTTACCCCGACAGGGTGGCCAGCCCCAGCATTTT.

This clone was recorded once. The chain carries TRBV6-5 and TRBJ2-1; 8 nucleotides align to TRBD2. Germline V gene data show CDR1 as MNHEY and CDR2 as SVGAGI. CDR3 length: 14 amino acids. J lost 6 bases, V lost 6 bases, and 7 bases had no gene match. The CDR3 spells CASRESGSTNEQFF. The CDR3 DNA reads as TGTGCCAGCAGGGAGAGCGGGAGTACCAATGAGCAGTTCTTC.

This chain uses TRBV27 with TRBJ2-5; the match to TRBD2 covers 9 bases. This CDR3 contains 14 residues. Germline V lookup: CDR1 MNHEY, CDR2 SMNVEV (reference sequence). V shed 4 bases, J shed 3 bases, and the junction held 3 bases outside the gene matches. This CDR3 reads CASSYSGSEETQYF. CDR3 in DNA: TGTGCCAGCAGTTATAGCGGGAGCGAAGAGACCCAGTACTTC.

A single count supports this clone. Written as DNA, the CDR3 is TGTGCCAGCAGCGCCGGACAGGGGTACTACGAGCAGTACTTC. Amino acid sequence: CASSAGQGYYEQYF. The V gene is TRBV7-6, the J gene TRBJ2-7; 9 bases map to TRBD1. The germline V gene has CDR1 SGHVS and CDR2 FNYEAQ. The J segment lost 3 bases and the V segment lost 5 bases, leaving 5 bases of the junction unmatched. This CDR3 contains 14 residues.

This chain connects TRBV5-1 to TRBJ1-2, with D perhaps matching TRBD1 (6 bases). Germline lookup yields CDR1 SGHRS and CDR2 YFSETQ. This CDR3 spans 15 amino acids. Deletions cut 5 bases from V and 3 bases from J, with 17 bases between. DNA of the CDR3: TGCGCCAGCAGTCCCCAGGGGCGCAGCGACTATGGCTACACCTTC. This translates into CASSPQGRSDYGYTF.

The J gene is TRBJ2-7, the V gene TRBV9, with TRBD1 matching over 10 bases. V dropped 3 bases and J dropped 5; count of bases not matched to a gene: 5. Germline loops: CDR1 SGDLS, CDR2 YYNGEE. The CDR3 contains 14 residues. CDR3 DNA sequence: TGTGCCAGCAGCGCCGACAGGGGGCAGGACGAGCAGTACTTC. This translates into CASSADRGQDEQYF.

The chain has TRBV21-1 and TRBJ2-2; the table gives TRBD1 as D, unverified against the DNA. TRBV21-1 is assigned pseudogene status. CDR3 size: 18 residues. CDR3 residues: CASSPRPGTGINTGELFF. The CDR3 DNA sequence: TGTGCCAGCAGCCCCCGTCCCGGGACAGGGATCAACACCGGGGAGCTGTTTTTT.

The chain uses TRBV9 and TRBJ2-3; 7 bases map to TRBD2. Germline V gives CDR1 SGDLS, CDR2 YYNGEE. After removal of 4 bases from V and 5 bases from J, the junction contained 13 bases not matched to a gene. CDR3 length: 16 amino acids. The CDR3 loop reads CASSSRFGGEVDTQYF. In DNA, the CDR3 is TGTGCCAGCAGCTCCCGCTTTGGGGGGGAGGTAGATACGCAGTATTTT.

The CDR3 region has the DNA TGTGCCAGCAGCGAGCGGGCTAGCGGGGGGGCTGGGTACAATGAGCAGTTCTTC. Translating it yields CASSERASGGAGYNEQFF. The V call is TRBV9, the J call TRBJ2-1; 12 bases line up with TRBD2. The V segment lost 3 bases and the J segment 4 bases; nucleotides outside the gene matches: 11. The CDR3 sequence is 18 residues long. Germline loops: CDR1 SGDLS, CDR2 YYNGEE.

The CDR3 loop reads CASSFSIPTADSGNTIYF. CDR3 DNA sequence: TGCGCCAGCAGTTTTTCTATACCCACAGCCGACTCTGGAAACACCATATATTTT. J is TRBJ1-3 and V is TRBV5-1; D is unresolved. V was clipped by 5 bases and J by 0 bases, with 21 bases between them. From germline, CDR1 is SGHRS and CDR2 YFSETQ. This CDR3 has 18 amino acids.

The chain links TRBV2 to TRBJ1-4, with D maybe TRBD1 (6 bases). Germline CDR1 is SNHLY and CDR2 is FYNNEI. The CDR3 runs 15 residues. V was clipped by 7 bases and J by 4 bases, with 16 bases between them. The CDR3 spells CASIRMTGHNEKLFF. The CDR3 nucleotides read TGTGCCAGCATTCGAATGACAGGCCATAATGAAAAACTGTTTTTT.

The genes are TRBV6-5 and TRBJ1-2, with D possibly TRBD1 on 5 matching bases. V lost 3 bases and J 6 bases, leaving 11 bases between the germline ends. CDR1 is MNHEY and CDR2 is SVGAGI in the germline V gene. The CDR3 consists of 13 residues. This CDR3 reads CASSYWGGDGYTF. In DNA form, the CDR3 reads TGTGCCAGCAGTTATTGGGGGGGGGATGGCTACACCTTC.

This chain uses TRBV3-1 (or the pseudogene TRBV3-2) with TRBJ2-3; D gene uncertain. The ends were cut back, 2 bases at V and 1 base at J, with 4 bases in the middle. From germline, CDR1 is LGHDT and CDR2 YNNKEL (reference sequence). The CDR3 consists of 13 residues. The CDR3 loop is CASSQSGTDTQYF. CDR3 DNA sequence: TGTGCCAGCAGCCAAAGCGGCACAGATACGCAGTATTTT.

The CDR3 loop is CASSFFMLRVYSTDTQYF. The CDR3 region has the DNA TGTGCCAGCAGCTTTTTCATGCTTCGCGTTTATAGCACAGATACGCAGTATTTT. The chain couples TRBV7-9 to TRBJ2-3; D unclear. Trimming took off 3 bases at V and 0 bases at J, with 19 bases between the two ends. The CDR3 is made up of 18 amino acids. Germline V gene data show CDR1 as SEHNR and CDR2 as FQNEAQ (reference sequence).

The gene calls are TRBV18 and TRBJ2-7; a weak D match, TRBD1 (9 bases). The V and J ends lost 3 bases and 7 bases respectively, with 16 bases between them. This CDR3 comprises 14 residues. Looked up from germline, CDR1 is KGHSH and CDR2 is LQKENI. As DNA, the CDR3 is TGTGCCAGCTCACCCGGGACAGGGACTAGGGAGCAGTACTTC. Amino acid sequence: CASSPGTGTREQYF.

The V gene is TRBV9, the J gene TRBJ2-2, with 7 bases identical to TRBD2. The V segment lost 1 base and the J segment 2 bases; nucleotides outside the gene matches: 5. The germline CDR1 and CDR2 sequences are SGDLS and YYNGEE. This CDR3 has 16 residues. The chain's CDR3 is CASSVTGGSNTGELFF. DNA for the CDR3: TGTGCCAGCAGCGTAACGGGAGGCTCTAACACCGGGGAGCTGTTTTTT.

This chain connects TRBV2 to TRBJ2-3; a weak D match, TRBD1 (6 bases). With 5 bases removed from V and 3 bases from J, the gap between germline ends came to 12 bases. The CDR3 contains 14 residues. Germline V CDR1 and CDR2: SNHLY, FYNNEI. CDR3 loop: CASSPRGLTDTQYF. CDR3 in DNA: TGTGCCAGCAGTCCCAGGGGTCTTACAGATACGCAGTATTTT.